Listed below are T cell receptor beta chains from one sample, sequenced in a study of blood T cell repertoires in COVID-19. Using immunoSEQ multiplex PCR, the repertoire was profiled, and TCRdb retains in-frame clones only, with some absent. The sample contains about 250,000 clones, around four fifths of which appear only once. The sequenced sample consisted of peripheral blood. Receptors were obtained from a man aged 35 to 55 with active or convalescent COVID-19. Each CDR3 is given with its conserved first and last residue. D genes are given only for firm matches. Size is omitted from some rows. Given values are once, few, many or a class for expanded clones.

clone_size j_call v_call d_call cdr3_aa cdr3_nt
- TRBJ1-1 TRBV27 TRBD1 CASSRGTVMNTEAFF TGTGCCAGCAGTCGGGGGACAGTCATGAACACTGAAGCTTTCTTT
- TRBJ1-2 TRBV5-1 TRBD1 CASSFGDSYGYTF TGCGCCAGCAGCTTTGGGGACAGCTATGGCTACACCTTC
- TRBJ1-2 TRBV3-1/TRBV3-2 - CASSHIATAGYTF TGTGCCAGCAGCCACATTGCTACCGCTGGCTACACCTTC
- TRBJ2-7 TRBV6-5 TRBD1 CASSYAGQAYEQYF TGTGCCAGCAGTTACGCGGGACAGGCGTACGAGCAGTACTTC
- TRBJ1-6 TRBV11-2 - CASSREYNSPLHF TGTGCCAGCAGCCGCGAATATAATTCACCCCTCCACTTT
- TRBJ1-2 TRBV30 - CAWGGQYYGYTF TGTGCCTGGGGAGGACAGTACTATGGCTACACCTTC
- TRBJ1-4 TRBV24-1 TRBD1 CATSDPGQGNEKLFF TGTGCCACCAGTGACCCAGGACAGGGGAATGAAAAACTGTTTTTT
once TRBJ1-4 TRBV3-1/TRBV3-2 - CASSRARSNEKLFF TGTGCCAGCAGCCGAGCACGTTCCAATGAAAAACTGTTTTTT
few TRBJ1-3 TRBV9 TRBD1 CASSVDSWTGRNTIYF TGTGCCAGCAGCGTAGATTCGTGGACAGGGAGAAACACCATATATTTT
- TRBJ1-3 TRBV11-2 - CASSGVGHSGNTIYF TGTGCCAGCAGCGGAGTAGGACACTCTGGAAACACCATATATTTT
- TRBJ1-2 TRBV11-2 - CASSLQGIGGYTF TGTGCCAGCAGCTTACAGGGGATAGGGGGCTACACCTTC
- TRBJ2-5 TRBV6-5 TRBD2 CASSLTSGKETQYF TGTGCCAGCAGTCTAACTAGCGGAAAAGAGACCCAGTACTTC
- TRBJ2-1 TRBV5-1 TRBD2 CASSFRTSGYNEQFF TGCGCCAGCAGCTTCCGAACTAGCGGCTACAATGAGCAGTTCTTC
- TRBJ1-6 TRBV30 - CAWSVGGDSPLHF TGTGCCTGGAGTGTCGGGGGGGATTCACCCCTCCACTTT
- TRBJ1-4 TRBV18 - CASSPPNRERNEKLFF TGTGCCAGCTCACCACCAAACCGGGAACGTAATGAAAAACTGTTTTTT
- TRBJ2-3 TRBV12-3/TRBV12-4 TRBD1 CASSPTGTDTQYF TGTGCCAGCAGCCCGACAGGGACAGATACGCAGTATTTT
once TRBJ1-5 TRBV18 TRBD1 CASSPDRAGQPQHF TGTGCCAGCTCACCAGACAGGGCCGGTCAGCCCCAGCATTTT
- TRBJ1-2 TRBV29-1 TRBD1 CSVLVGQGWGYTF TGCAGCGTTCTGGTGGGACAGGGCTGGGGCTACACCTTC
- TRBJ2-5 TRBV27 TRBD1 CASSSPHRGQETQYF TGTGCCAGCAGTTCCCCGCACAGGGGCCAAGAGACCCAGTACTTC
- TRBJ1-2 TRBV20-1 TRBD1 CSAHQGAQHTF TGCAGTGCTCATCAGGGGGCTCAACACACCTTC
few TRBJ1-4 TRBV15 - CATSSPGLRNEKLFF TGTGCCACCAGCAGTCCAGGGCTTCGGAATGAAAAACTGTTTTTT
- TRBJ2-7 TRBV3-1/TRBV3-2 TRBD2 CASSLWTSGPSYEQYF TGTGCCAGCAGCCTATGGACTAGCGGCCCATCCTACGAGCAGTACTTC
- TRBJ1-2 TRBV6-6 TRBD1 CASSGRQGGGYTF TGTGCCAGCAGTGGGCGACAGGGGGGAGGCTACACCTTC
few TRBJ1-1 TRBV28 - CASSSHGSLNTEAFF TGTGCCAGCAGTTCCCACGGGAGCCTGAACACTGAAGCTTTCTTT
- TRBJ2-6 TRBV12-5 - CASGTVRSISDGANVLTF TGTGCTAGTGGTACCGTCCGGTCGATCTCTGATGGGGCCAACGTCCTGACTTTC
- TRBJ1-4 TRBV18 - CASSPPRGFIGEKLFF TGTGCCAGCTCACCACCGCGGGGGTTTATTGGTGAAAAACTGTTTTTT
- TRBJ2-5 TRBV11-2 - CASSMDSGPQETQYF TGTGCCAGCAGCATGGACAGCGGCCCACAAGAGACCCAGTACTTC
once TRBJ1-1 TRBV7-8 - CASSADQGYEAFF TGTGCCAGCAGCGCCGACCAGGGCTATGAAGCTTTCTTT
- TRBJ2-7 TRBV10-1 - CASSELSRGYEQYF TGCGCCAGCAGTGAGTTGTCCCGGGGCTACGAGCAGTACTTC
- TRBJ1-2 TRBV6-5 - CASSPTVSGQLGYTF TGTGCCAGCAGTCCCACCGTTTCAGGACAGCTTGGCTACACCTTC
- TRBJ1-5 TRBV18 TRBD1 CASSPGQVGQPQHF TGTGCCAGCTCACCAGGACAGGTGGGTCAGCCCCAGCATTTT
- TRBJ2-5 TRBV3-1/TRBV3-2 TRBD2 CASSQALAGGLDQETQYF TGTGCCAGCAGCCAAGCCCTAGCGGGGGGGCTAGACCAAGAGACCCAGTACTTC
- TRBJ2-1 TRBV19 - CASRPIIQGEQFF TGTGCCAGTAGGCCCATTATCCAGGGAGAGCAGTTCTTC
- TRBJ1-2 TRBV6-5 TRBD1 CASREGQVGYTF TGTGCCAGCAGAGAGGGACAGGTTGGCTACACCTTC
few TRBJ2-7 TRBV5-1 - CASSPELETYEQYF TGCGCCAGCAGCCCAGAGCTGGAGACCTACGAGCAGTACTTC
- TRBJ2-3 TRBV6-1 - CASSALRSGSTDTQYF TGTGCCAGCAGTGCCTTAAGGTCGGGAAGCACAGATACGCAGTATTTT
- TRBJ1-5 TRBV10-3 TRBD1 CAISGDRANQPQHF TGTGCCATCAGTGGCGACAGGGCGAATCAGCCCCAGCATTTT
- TRBJ1-4 TRBV18 - CASSPFGETEEKLFF TGTGCCAGCTCACCATTCGGGGAAACTGAGGAAAAACTGTTTTTT
few TRBJ2-3 TRBV21-1 - CASSKASTSGCSTDTQYF TGTGCCAGCAGCAAAGCATCGACTAGCGGGTGTAGCACAGATACGCAGTATTTT
once TRBJ1-4 TRBV12-3/TRBV12-4 - CASSWRGREKLFF TGTGCCAGCAGTTGGCGGGGACGGGAAAAACTGTTTTTT
few TRBJ2-3 TRBV14 - CASSQEFQWLTDTQYF TGTGCCAGCAGCCAAGAGTTCCAGTGGCTCACAGATACGCAGTATTTT
- TRBJ1-2 TRBV7-2 - CASSLQGTYGYTF TGTGCCAGCAGCTTACAGGGTACATATGGCTACACCTTC
few TRBJ1-2 TRBV19 TRBD1 CASRMGDGDRTNYGYTF TGTGCCAGTAGGATGGGTGATGGGGACAGGACTAACTATGGCTACACCTTC
- TRBJ2-3 TRBV5-6 TRBD2 CASRGTSGTTDTQYF TGTGCCAGCAGGGGGACTAGCGGGACCACAGATACGCAGTATTTT
- TRBJ1-2 TRBV12-3/TRBV12-4 TRBD1 CASSLDRMYGYTF TGTGCCAGCAGCTTGGACAGGATGTATGGCTACACCTTC
- TRBJ1-2 TRBV30 - CAGDRTGKTYGYTF TGTGCCGGAGACCGGACGGGGAAGACCTATGGCTACACCTTC
- TRBJ2-1 TRBV7-9 TRBD2 CASSVLAGVYNEQFF TGTGCCAGCAGCGTACTAGCGGGGGTATACAATGAGCAGTTCTTC
- TRBJ1-2 TRBV18 - CASSPSPGVYGYTF TGTGCCAGCTCACCATCCCCGGGGGTTTATGGCTACACCTTC
- TRBJ1-5 TRBV9 - CASSVGAGASNQPQHF TGTGCCAGCAGCGTAGGAGCAGGGGCTAGCAATCAGCCCCAGCATTTT
- TRBJ2-7 TRBV19 TRBD1 CASSAAGQGDSYEQYF TGTGCCAGTAGTGCCGCCGGACAGGGGGACTCCTACGAGCAGTACTTC
few TRBJ1-3 TRBV6-5 TRBD1 CASSYPQGRLYF TGTGCCAGCAGTTATCCACAGGGGCGTTTATATTTT
- TRBJ1-2 TRBV2 TRBD1 CASRGTGNYGYTF TGTGCCAGCAGAGGGACAGGGAACTATGGCTACACCTTC
- TRBJ1-1 TRBV10-3 - CAISVRQNTEAFF TGTGCCATCAGTGTGAGACAGAACACTGAAGCTTTCTTT
- TRBJ2-3 TRBV6-5 TRBD2 CASSSSGRGTDTQYF TGTGCCAGCAGCTCTAGCGGGAGGGGCACAGATACGCAGTATTTT
few TRBJ2-7 TRBV5-1 - CASSLLQGRSYEQYF TGCGCCAGCAGCTTATTACAGGGTAGGTCCTACGAGCAGTACTTC